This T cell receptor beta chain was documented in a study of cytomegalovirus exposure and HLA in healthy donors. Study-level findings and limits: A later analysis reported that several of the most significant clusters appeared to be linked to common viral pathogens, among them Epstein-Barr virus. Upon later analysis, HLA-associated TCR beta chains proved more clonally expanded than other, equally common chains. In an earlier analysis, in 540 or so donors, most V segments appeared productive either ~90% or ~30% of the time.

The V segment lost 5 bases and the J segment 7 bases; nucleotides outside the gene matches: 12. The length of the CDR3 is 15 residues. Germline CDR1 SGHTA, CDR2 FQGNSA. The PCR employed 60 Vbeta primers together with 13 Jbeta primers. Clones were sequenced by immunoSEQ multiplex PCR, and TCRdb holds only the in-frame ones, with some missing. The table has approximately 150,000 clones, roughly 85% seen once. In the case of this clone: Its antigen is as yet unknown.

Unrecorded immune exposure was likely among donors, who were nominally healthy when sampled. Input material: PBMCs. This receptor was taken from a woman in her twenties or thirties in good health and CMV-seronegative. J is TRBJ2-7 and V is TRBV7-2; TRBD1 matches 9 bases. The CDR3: CASSTRDRASVEQYF. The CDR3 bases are TGTGCCAGCAGCACTCGGGACAGGGCCTCGGTGGAGCAGTACTTC.